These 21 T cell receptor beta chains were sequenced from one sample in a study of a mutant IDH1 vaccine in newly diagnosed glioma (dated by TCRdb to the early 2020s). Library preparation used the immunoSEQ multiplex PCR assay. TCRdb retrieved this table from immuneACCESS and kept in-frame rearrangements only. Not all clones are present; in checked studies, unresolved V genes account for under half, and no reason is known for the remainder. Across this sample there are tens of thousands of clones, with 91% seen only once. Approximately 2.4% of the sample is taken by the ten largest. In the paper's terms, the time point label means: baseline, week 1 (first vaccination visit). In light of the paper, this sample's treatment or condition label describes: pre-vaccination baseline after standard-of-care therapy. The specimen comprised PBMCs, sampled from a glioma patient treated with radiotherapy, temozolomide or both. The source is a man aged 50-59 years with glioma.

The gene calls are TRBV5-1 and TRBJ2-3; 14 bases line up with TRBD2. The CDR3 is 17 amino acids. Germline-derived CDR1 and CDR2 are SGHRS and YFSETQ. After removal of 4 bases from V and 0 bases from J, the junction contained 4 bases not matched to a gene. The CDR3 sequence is CASSARLAGGSTDTQYF. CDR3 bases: TGCGCCAGCAGCGCTAGACTAGCGGGGGGGAGCACAGATACGCAGTATTTT.

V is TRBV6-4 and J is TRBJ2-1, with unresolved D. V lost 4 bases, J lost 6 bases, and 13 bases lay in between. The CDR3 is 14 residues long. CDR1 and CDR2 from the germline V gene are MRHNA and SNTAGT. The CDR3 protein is CASSGSGLGNEQFF. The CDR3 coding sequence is TGTGCCAGCAGTGGATCCGGTTTAGGCAATGAGCAGTTCTTC.

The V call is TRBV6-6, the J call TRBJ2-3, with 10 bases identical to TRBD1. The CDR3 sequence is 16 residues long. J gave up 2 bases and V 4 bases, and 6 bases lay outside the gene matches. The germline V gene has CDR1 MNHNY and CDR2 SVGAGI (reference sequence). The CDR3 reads CASSLGTGATTDTQYF. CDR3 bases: TGTGCCAGCAGTTTGGGGACAGGGGCTACCACAGATACGCAGTATTTT.

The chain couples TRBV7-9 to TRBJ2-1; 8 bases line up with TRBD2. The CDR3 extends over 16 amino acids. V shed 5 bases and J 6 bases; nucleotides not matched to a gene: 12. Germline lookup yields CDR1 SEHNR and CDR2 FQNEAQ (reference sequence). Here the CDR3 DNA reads TGTGCCAGCAGCCCGGGGGGGTCCCGGAGGATCAATGAGCAGTTCTTC. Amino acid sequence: CASSPGGSRRINEQFF.

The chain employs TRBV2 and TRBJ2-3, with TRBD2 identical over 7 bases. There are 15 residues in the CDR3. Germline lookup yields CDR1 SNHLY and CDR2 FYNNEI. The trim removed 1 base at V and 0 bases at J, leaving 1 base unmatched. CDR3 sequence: CASSEGSGSTDTQYF. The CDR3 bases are TGTGCCAGCAGTGAAGGTAGCGGGAGCACAGATACGCAGTATTTT.

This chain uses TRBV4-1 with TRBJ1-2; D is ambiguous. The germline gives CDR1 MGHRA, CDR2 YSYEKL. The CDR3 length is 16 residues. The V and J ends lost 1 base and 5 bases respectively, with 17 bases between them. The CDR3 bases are TGCGCCAGCAGCCAAGGAGGGCCAGGAATTTTTTATGGCTACACCTTC. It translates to CASSQGGPGIFYGYTF.

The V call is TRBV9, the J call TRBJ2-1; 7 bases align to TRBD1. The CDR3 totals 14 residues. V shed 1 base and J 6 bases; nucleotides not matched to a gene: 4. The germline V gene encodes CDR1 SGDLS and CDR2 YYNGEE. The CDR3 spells CASSVQGVSNEQFF. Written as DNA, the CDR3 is TGTGCCAGCAGCGTACAGGGGGTGTCCAATGAGCAGTTCTTC.

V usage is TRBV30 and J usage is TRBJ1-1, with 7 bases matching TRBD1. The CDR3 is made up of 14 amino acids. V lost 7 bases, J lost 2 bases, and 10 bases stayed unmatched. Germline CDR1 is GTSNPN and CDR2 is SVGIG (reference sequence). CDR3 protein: CALNEGAFNTEAFF. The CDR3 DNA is TGTGCCTTAAATGAGGGGGCGTTTAACACTGAAGCTTTCTTT.

CDR3 sequence (DNA): TGTGCCAGCAGTAGGGACATTCTTCAGCCCCAGCATTTT. This gives the protein CASSRDILQPQHF. The chain uses TRBV2 and TRBJ1-5, with D perhaps matching TRBD1 (6 bases). This CDR3 is built from 13 residues. The germline V and J ends were trimmed by 5 bases and 6 bases, with 11 bases remaining between them. The germline gives CDR1 SNHLY, CDR2 FYNNEI.

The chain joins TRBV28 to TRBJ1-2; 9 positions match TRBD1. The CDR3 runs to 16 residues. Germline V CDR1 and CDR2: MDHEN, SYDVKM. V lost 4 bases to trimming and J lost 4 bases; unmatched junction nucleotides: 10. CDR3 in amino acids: CASSSVGTGIIYGYTF. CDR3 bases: TGTGCCAGCAGTTCGGTGGGGACAGGGATTATCTATGGCTACACCTTC.

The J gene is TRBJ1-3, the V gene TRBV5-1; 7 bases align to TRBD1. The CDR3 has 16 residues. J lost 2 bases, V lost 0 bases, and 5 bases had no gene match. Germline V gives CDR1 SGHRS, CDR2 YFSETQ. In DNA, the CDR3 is TGCGCCAGCAGCTTGGGGGGACAGCCCACTGGAAACACCATATATTTT. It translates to CASSLGGQPTGNTIYF.

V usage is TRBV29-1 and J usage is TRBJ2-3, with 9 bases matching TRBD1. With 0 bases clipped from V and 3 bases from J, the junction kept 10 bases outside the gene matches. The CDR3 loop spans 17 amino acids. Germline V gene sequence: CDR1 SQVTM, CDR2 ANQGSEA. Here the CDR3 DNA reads TGCAGCGTTGAAGACACCCTACGGGACAGGGAGACAGATACGCAGTATTTT. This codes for CSVEDTLRDRETDTQYF.

The CDR3 coding sequence is TGCGCCAGCAGCCAAGGCCGCGGAGATACGCAGTATTTT. Residues: CASSQGRGDTQYF. The chain recombines TRBV4-3 with TRBJ2-3; D not resolved. CDR1 and CDR2 from the germline V gene are LGHNA and YSLEER. The CDR3 is 13 residues long. The germline V and J ends were trimmed by 1 base and 5 bases, with 7 bases remaining between them.

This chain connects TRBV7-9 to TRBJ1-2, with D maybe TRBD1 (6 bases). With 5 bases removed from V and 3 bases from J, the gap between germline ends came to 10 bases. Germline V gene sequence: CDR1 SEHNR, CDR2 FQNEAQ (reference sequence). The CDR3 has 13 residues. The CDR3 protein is CASSPRTDYGYTF. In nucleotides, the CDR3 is TGTGCCAGCAGCCCGCGGACAGACTATGGCTACACCTTC.

CDR3 protein: CASSEAEGAYTEAFF. CDR3 DNA sequence: TGTGCCAGCAGTGAAGCGGAGGGCGCATACACTGAAGCTTTCTTT. The chain is built from TRBV2 and TRBJ1-1, with unresolved D. Looked up from germline, CDR1 is SNHLY and CDR2 is FYNNEI. CDR3 length: 15 residues. Trimming stripped 0 bases from V and 3 bases from J, with 11 bases between.

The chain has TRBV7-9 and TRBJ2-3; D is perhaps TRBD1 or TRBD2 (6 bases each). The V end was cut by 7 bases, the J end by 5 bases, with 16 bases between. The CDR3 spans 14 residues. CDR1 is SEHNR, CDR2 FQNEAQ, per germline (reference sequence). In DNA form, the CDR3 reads TGTGCCAGCACCAGCCAGGGGCGGGGAGATACGCAGTATTTT. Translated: CASTSQGRGDTQYF.

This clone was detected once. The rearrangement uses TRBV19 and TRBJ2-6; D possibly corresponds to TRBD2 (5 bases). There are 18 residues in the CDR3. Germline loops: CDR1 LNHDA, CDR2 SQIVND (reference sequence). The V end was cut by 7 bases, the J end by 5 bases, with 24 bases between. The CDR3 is CASTLSGAASLRANVLTF. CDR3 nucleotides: TGTGCCAGTACCCTATCCGGAGCGGCTAGTCTTAGGGCCAACGTCCTGACTTTC.

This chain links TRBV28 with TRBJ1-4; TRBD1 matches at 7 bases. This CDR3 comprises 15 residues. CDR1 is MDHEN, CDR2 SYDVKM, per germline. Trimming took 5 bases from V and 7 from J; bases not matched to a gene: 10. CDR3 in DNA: TGTGCCAGCAGTAAGACCGGGACAGCCTCTGAAAAACTGTTTTTT. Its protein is CASSKTGTASEKLFF.

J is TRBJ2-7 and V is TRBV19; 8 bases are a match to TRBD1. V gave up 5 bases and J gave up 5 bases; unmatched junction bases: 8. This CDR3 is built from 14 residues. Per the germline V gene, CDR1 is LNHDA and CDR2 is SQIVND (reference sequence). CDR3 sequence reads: CASSLRTGTNEQYF. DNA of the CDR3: TGTGCCAGTAGTCTCCGGACAGGGACGAACGAGCAGTACTTC.

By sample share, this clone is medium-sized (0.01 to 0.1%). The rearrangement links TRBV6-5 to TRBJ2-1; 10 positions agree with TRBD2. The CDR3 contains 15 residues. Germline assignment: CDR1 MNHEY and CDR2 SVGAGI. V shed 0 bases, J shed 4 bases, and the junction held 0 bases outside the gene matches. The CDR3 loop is CASSYSTSGYNEQFF. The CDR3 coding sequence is TGTGCCAGCAGTTACTCGACTAGCGGGTACAATGAGCAGTTCTTC.

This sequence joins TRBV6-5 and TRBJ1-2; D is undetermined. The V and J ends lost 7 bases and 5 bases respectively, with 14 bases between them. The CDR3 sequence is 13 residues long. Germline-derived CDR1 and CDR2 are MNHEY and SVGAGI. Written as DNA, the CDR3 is TGTGCCAGCACCACGGGGTTTTCTTATGGCTACACCTTC. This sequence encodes CASTTGFSYGYTF.